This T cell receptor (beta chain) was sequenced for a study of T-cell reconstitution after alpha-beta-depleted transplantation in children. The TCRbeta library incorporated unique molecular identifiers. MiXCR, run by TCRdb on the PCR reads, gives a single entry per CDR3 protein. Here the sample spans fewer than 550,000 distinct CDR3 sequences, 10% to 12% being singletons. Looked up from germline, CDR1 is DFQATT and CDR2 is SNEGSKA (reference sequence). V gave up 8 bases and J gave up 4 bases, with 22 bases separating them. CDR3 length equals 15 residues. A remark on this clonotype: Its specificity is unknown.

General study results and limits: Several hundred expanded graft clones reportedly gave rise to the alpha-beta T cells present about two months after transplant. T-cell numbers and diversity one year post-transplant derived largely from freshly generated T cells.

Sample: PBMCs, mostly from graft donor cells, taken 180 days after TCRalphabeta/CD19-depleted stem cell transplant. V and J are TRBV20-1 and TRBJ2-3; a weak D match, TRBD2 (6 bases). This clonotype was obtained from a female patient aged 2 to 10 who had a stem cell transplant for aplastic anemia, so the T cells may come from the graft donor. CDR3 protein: CSLDSGRHAADTQYF. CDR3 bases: TGCAGTCTTGACAGCGGGCGACATGCGGCAGATACGCAGTATTTT.